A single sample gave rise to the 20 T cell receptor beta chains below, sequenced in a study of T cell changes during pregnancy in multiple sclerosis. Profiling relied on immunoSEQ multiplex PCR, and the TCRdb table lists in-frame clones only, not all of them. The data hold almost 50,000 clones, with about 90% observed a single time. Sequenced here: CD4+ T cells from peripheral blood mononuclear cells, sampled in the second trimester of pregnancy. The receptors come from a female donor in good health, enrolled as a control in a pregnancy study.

CDR3 sequence: CASSDPRDFSVEQYF. CDR3 in DNA: TGTGCCAGCAGTGACCCTCGGGACTTTTCAGTCGAGCAGTACTTC. The chain joins TRBV6-1 to TRBJ2-7; tentative D call: TRBD2 (6 bases). Trimming removed 3 bases at V and 6 bases at J, with 18 bases between. Per the germline V gene, CDR1 is MNHNS and CDR2 is SASEGT. CDR3 size: 15 residues.

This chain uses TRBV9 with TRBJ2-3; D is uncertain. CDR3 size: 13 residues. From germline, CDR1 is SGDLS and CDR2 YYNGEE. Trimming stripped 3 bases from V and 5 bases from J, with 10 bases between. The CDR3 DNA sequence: TGTGCCAGCAGCGGAACGACACAAGATACGCAGTATTTT. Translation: CASSGTTQDTQYF.

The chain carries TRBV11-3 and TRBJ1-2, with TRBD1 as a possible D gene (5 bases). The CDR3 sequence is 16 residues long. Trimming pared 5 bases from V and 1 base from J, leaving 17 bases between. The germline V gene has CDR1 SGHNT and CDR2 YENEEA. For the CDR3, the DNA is TGTGCCAGCAGCCCTGGGGGGACGGAACTTAACTATGGCTACACCTTC. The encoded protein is CASSPGGTELNYGYTF.

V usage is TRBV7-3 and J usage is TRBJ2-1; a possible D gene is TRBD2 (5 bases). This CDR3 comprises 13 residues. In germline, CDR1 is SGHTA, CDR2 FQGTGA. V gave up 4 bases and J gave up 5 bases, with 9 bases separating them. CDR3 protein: CASSSDLNNEQFF. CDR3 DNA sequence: TGTGCCAGCAGCTCGGACTTGAACAATGAGCAGTTCTTC.

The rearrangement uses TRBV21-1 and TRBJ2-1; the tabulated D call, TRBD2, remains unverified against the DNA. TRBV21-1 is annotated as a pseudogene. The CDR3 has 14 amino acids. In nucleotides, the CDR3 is TGTGCCAGCAGCAAAAAAAGACTAGACAATGAGCAGTTCTTC. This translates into CASSKKRLDNEQFF.

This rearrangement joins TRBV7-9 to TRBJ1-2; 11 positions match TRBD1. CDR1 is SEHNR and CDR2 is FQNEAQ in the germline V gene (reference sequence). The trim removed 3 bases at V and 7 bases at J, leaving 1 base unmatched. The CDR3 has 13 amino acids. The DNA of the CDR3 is TGTGCCAGCAGCTTCGGACAGGGGGCTGGCTACACCTTC. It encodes CASSFGQGAGYTF.

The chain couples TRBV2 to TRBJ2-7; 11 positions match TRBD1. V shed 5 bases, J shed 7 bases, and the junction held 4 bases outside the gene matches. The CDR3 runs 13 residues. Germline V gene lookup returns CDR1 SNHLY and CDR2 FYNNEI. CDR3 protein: CASSSGTGGEQYF. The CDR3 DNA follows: TGTGCCAGCAGTTCCGGGACAGGGGGGGAGCAGTACTTC.

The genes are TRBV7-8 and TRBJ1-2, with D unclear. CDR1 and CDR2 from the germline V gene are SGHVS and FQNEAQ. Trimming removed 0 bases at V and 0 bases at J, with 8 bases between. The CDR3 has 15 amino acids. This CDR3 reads CASSLAQTANYGYTF. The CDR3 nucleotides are TGTGCCAGCAGCTTAGCCCAAACGGCTAACTATGGCTACACCTTC.

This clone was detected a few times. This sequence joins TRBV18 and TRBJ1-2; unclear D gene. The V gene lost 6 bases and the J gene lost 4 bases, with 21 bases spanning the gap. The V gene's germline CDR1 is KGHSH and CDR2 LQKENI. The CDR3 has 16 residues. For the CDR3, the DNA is TGTGCCAGCTCTCGCATGAGTTTGCCCGACATCTATGGCTACACCTTC. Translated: CASSRMSLPDIYGYTF.

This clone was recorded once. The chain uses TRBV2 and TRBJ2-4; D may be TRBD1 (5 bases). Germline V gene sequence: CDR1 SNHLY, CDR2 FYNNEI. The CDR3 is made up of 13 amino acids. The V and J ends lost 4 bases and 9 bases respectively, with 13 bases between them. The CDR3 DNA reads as TGTGCCAGCAGTGGGAGCAGGCAGGGCATTCAGTACTTC. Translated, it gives CASSGSRQGIQYF.

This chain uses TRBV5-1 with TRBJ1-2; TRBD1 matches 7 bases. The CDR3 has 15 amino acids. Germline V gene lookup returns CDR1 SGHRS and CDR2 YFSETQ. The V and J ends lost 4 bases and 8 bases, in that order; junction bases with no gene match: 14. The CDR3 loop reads CASSETGRVIGGYTF. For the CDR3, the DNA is TGCGCCAGCAGCGAGACAGGGCGGGTAATTGGAGGCTACACCTTC.

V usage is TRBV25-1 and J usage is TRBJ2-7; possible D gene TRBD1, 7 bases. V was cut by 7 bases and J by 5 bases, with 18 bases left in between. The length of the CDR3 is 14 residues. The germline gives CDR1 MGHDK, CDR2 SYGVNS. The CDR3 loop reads CASTRQGGFHEQYF. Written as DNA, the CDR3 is TGTGCCAGCACAAGACAGGGAGGTTTCCACGAGCAGTACTTC.

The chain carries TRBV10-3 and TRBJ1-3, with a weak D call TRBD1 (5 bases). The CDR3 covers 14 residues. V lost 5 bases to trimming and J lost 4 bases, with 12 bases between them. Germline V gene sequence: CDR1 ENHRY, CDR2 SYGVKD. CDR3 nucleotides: TGTGCCATCAGTAACGGGGGATACGGAAACACCATATATTTT. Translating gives CAISNGGYGNTIYF.

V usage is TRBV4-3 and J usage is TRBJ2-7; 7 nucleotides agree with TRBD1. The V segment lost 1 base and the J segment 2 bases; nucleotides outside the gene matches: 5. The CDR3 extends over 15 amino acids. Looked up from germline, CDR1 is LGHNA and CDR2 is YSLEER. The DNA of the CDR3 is TGCGCCAGCAGCCAAGGACAGGGTGAGGCCTACGAGCAGTACTTC. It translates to CASSQGQGEAYEQYF.

CDR3 protein: CASRRPGESYGYTF. The CDR3 DNA reads as TGTGCCAGCAGGCGCCCCGGGGAGAGCTATGGCTACACCTTC. This rearrangement joins TRBV6-5 to TRBJ1-2; D is undetermined. This CDR3 comprises 14 residues. The V gene lost 6 bases and the J gene lost 4 bases, with 15 bases spanning the gap. CDR1 and CDR2 from the germline V gene are MNHEY and SVGAGI.

The CDR3 nucleotides read TGTGCCAGCAGCCCGGGGGACGGAAATGATAGCAATCAGCCCCAGCATTTT. The encoded protein is CASSPGDGNDSNQPQHF. The genes are TRBV4-2 and TRBJ1-5, with D possibly being TRBD1 (5 bases). The CDR3 is made up of 17 amino acids. With 4 bases removed from V and 0 bases from J, the gap between germline ends came to 16 bases. CDR1 and CDR2 (germline): LGHNA, YNFKEQ.

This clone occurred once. Here the CDR3 reads CASSLRATTLMNTGELFF. In DNA, the CDR3 is TGTGCCAGCAGCTTAAGGGCTACCACCCTGATGAACACCGGGGAGCTGTTTTTT. V usage is TRBV7-3 and J usage is TRBJ2-2; D call uncertain. Trimming stripped 1 base from V and 1 base from J, with 16 bases between. The CDR3 has 18 residues. Germline V gives CDR1 SGHTA, CDR2 FQGTGA.

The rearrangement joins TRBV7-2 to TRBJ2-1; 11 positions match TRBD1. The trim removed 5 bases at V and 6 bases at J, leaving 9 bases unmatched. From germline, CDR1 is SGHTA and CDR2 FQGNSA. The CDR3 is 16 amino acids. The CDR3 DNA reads TGTGCCAGCAGCAGTCAGGGGACAGGGGGATTCAATGAGCAGTTCTTC. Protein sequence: CASSSQGTGGFNEQFF.

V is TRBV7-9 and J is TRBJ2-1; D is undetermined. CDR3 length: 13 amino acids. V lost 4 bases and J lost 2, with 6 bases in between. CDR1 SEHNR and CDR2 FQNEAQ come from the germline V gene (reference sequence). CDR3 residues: CASSWAAYNEQFF. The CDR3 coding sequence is TGTGCCAGCAGCTGGGCAGCCTACAATGAGCAGTTCTTC.

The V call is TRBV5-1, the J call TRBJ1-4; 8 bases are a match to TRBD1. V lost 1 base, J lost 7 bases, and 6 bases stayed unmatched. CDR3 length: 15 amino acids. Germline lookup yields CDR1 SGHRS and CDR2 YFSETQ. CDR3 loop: CASSLQGAEGEKLFF. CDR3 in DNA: TGCGCCAGCAGCTTGCAGGGGGCAGAAGGTGAAAAACTGTTTTTT.